This entry lists 8 T cell receptor beta chains sequenced from one sample in a study of cytomegalovirus exposure and HLA in healthy donors. PCR used 60 Vbeta primers and 13 Jbeta primers. Sequencing was performed with immunoSEQ multiplex PCR; in TCRdb, only in-frame clones are kept and a portion is missing. In total, the table holds tens of thousands of clones. The sequencing sample was made of PBMCs. The receptors were gathered from a boy between 5 and 17 years old in good health and CMV-seronegative.

The chain couples TRBV7-2 to TRBJ2-6; D call uncertain. Germline V gene lookup returns CDR1 SGHTA and CDR2 FQGNSA. The V end lost 1 base, the J end lost 2 bases, and 15 bases lay between the germline ends. The CDR3 contains 18 residues. The CDR3 reads CASSLVTVRGAGANVLTF. The CDR3 DNA reads TGTGCCAGCAGCTTAGTCACGGTCCGCGGCGCTGGGGCCAACGTCCTGACTTTC.

CDR3 protein: CASSAGRTEAFF. The CDR3 nucleotides are TGTGCCAGTAGTGCAGGGAGGACTGAAGCTTTCTTT. The chain carries TRBV19 and TRBJ1-1, with a weak D call TRBD1 (5 bases). Trimming removed 5 bases from V and 5 bases from J, with 9 bases in between. Germline CDR1 reads LNHDA; CDR2 reads SQIVND (reference sequence). The CDR3 contains 12 residues.

V usage is TRBV11-2 and J usage is TRBJ2-6, with a tentative D call TRBD2 (5 bases). CDR3 length: 15 amino acids. CDR1 SGHAT and CDR2 FQNNGV come from the germline V gene. V lost 7 bases, J lost 4 bases, and 14 bases lay in between. This CDR3 reads CASTPRVWGANVLTF. As DNA, the CDR3 is TGTGCCAGCACCCCGAGGGTATGGGGGGCCAACGTCCTGACTTTC.

J is TRBJ1-1 and V is TRBV30; TRBD1 might be the D (5 bases). CDR3 length equals 12 residues. Germline CDR1 reads GTSNPN; CDR2 reads SVGIG (reference sequence). V was cut by 4 bases and J by 4 bases, with 10 bases left in between. This CDR3 is CAWTAGGTEAFF. The DNA for the CDR3 is TGTGCCTGGACCGCGGGGGGCACTGAAGCTTTCTTT.

CDR3 sequence reads: CASSAQEGHPAGANVLTF. CDR3 DNA sequence: TGTGCCAGCAGCGCCCAGGAGGGGCACCCCGCTGGGGCCAACGTCCTGACTTTC. The genes are TRBV9 and TRBJ2-6; tentatively, D is TRBD2 (6 bases). Per germline, CDR1 SGDLS and CDR2 YYNGEE. Trimming stripped 3 bases from V and 2 bases from J, with 18 bases between. There are 18 residues in the CDR3. The variable domain in full, completed from reference TRBV9 and TRBJ2-6, reads DSGVTQTPKHLITATGQRVTLRCSPRSGDLSVYWYQQSLDQGLQFLIQYYNGEERAKGNILERFSAQQFPDLHSELNLSSLELGDSALYFCASSAQEGHPAGANVLTFGAGSRLTVL.

This chain joins TRBV30 and TRBJ2-3, with D unclear. Trimming removed 4 bases from V and 4 bases from J, with 12 bases in between. CDR3 length equals 13 residues. Germline V lookup: CDR1 GTSNPN, CDR2 SVGIG (reference sequence). The CDR3 DNA sequence: TGTGCCTGGACGTTAACTATCGCAGATACGCAGTATTTT. It is translated as CAWTLTIADTQYF.

V gene TRBV13 combines with J gene TRBJ2-7, with 7 bases matching TRBD2. The junction had 9 bases not matched to a gene; V was cut back by 5 bases and J by 2 bases. From germline, CDR1 is PRHDT and CDR2 FYEKMQ (reference sequence). The CDR3 is made up of 15 amino acids. CDR3 bases: TGTGCCAGCAGCCCTTCGGCGGGGGTCCCCTACGAGCAGTACTTC. It yields the protein CASSPSAGVPYEQYF.

The chain combines TRBV6-5 with TRBJ2-1; 7 nucleotides agree with TRBD1. CDR3 length: 14 residues. Looked up from germline, CDR1 is MNHEY and CDR2 is SVGAGI. The J segment lost 2 bases and the V segment lost 7 bases, leaving 5 bases of the junction unmatched. The CDR3 nucleotides are TGTGCCAGCACCCAGACAGGGACCTACAATGAGCAGTTCTTC. Its translation is CASTQTGTYNEQFF.